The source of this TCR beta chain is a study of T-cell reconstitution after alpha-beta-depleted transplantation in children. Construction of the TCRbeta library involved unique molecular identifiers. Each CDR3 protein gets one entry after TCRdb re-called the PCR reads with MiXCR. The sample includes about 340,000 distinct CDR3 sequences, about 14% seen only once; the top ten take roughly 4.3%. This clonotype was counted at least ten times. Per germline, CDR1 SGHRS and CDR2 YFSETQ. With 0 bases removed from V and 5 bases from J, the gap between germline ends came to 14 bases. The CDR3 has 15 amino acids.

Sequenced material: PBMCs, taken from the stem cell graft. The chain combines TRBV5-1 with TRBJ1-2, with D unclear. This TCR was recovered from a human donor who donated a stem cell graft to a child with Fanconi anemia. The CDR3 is CASSLAEAGLYGYTF. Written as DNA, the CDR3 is TGCGCCAGCAGCTTGGCCGAGGCAGGATTATATGGCTACACCTTC.